This T cell receptor beta chain came from a study of Graves' ophthalmopathy and Graves' hyperthyroidism. Study results and limitations: Thyroid clonotypes that were expanded above 0.001 frequency mostly also appeared in blood. At approximately 70% sensitivity and 72.22% specificity, the model predicted progression of the ophthalmopathy.

In the case of this clonotype: The antigen is not known.

Per germline, CDR1 SQVTM and CDR2 ANQGSEA. There are 12 residues in the CDR3. V was cut by 7 bases and J by 4 bases, with 14 bases left in between. From RNA, the CDR3 regions of TCR beta chains were amplified and sequenced. Investigators did first-round RT-PCR with HTBI primers, then second-round multiplex PCR. Each CDR3 protein gets one entry after TCRdb re-called the multiplex PCR reads with MiXCR. Of around 1,200,000 distinct CDR3 sequences listed, 35% to 45% are singletons. The receptor was isolated from an adult man with Graves' hyperthyroidism. The chain combines TRBV29-1 with TRBJ2-7; D is possibly TRBD1 or TRBD2 (6 bases each). Material: peripheral blood or thyroid tissue (not recorded which). The CDR3, as DNA: TGCAGCGCTGGAGGGACACCTTACGAGCAGTACTTC. This translates into CSAGGTPYEQYF.